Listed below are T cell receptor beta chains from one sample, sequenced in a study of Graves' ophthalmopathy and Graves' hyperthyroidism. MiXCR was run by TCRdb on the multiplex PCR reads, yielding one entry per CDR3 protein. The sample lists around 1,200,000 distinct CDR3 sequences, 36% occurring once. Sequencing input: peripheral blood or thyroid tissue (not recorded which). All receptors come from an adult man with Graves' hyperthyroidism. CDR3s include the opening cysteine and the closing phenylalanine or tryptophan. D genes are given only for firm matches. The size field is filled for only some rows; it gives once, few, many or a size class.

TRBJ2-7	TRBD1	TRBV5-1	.	CASSHASPGQGGEQYF	TGCGCCAGCAGCCACGCATCCCCGGGACAGGGTGGTGAGCAGTACTTC
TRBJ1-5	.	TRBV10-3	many	CAISDQMGQPQHF	TGTGCCATCAGTGACCAGATGGGTCAGCCCCAGCATTTT
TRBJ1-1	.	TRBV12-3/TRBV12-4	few	CSCAEDTANTEAFF	TGTTCTTGTGCCGAAGACACGGCGAACACTGAAGCTTTCTTT
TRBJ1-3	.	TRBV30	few	CAWNGQSGNTIYF	TGTGCCTGGAATGGACAGTCTGGAAACACCATATATTTT
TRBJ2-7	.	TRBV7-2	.	CASSLVGTLYSYEQYF	TGTGCCAGCAGCTTAGTCGGGACACTTTACTCCTACGAGCAGTACTTC
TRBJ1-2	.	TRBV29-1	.	CSGGQSGYTF	TGCAGCGGGGGGCAGTCTGGCTACACCTTC
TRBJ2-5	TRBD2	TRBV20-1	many	CSARDVPSGRGTQYF	TGCAGTGCTAGAGATGTGCCTAGCGGGAGGGGGACCCAGTACTTC
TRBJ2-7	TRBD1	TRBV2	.	CASSLRRSSGGGEQYF	TGTGCCAGCAGCCTTAGGAGATCTTCAGGGGGCGGCGAGCAGTACTTC
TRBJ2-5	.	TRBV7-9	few	CASSPYRGPTGKQETQYF	TGTGCCAGCAGCCCCTATAGGGGACCCACAGGAAAACAAGAGACCCAGTACTTC
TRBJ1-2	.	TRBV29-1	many	CSAGLNYGYTF	TGCAGCGCAGGGCTTAACTATGGCTACACCTTC
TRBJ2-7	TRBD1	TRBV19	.	CASSMRQGGIYEQYF	TGTGCCAGTAGCATGAGACAGGGTGGTATCTACGAGCAGTACTTC
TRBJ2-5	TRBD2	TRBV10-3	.	CAISDLAGSETQYF	TGTGCCATCAGTGATCTAGCGGGATCTGAGACCCAGTACTTC
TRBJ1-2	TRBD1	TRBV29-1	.	CSVPGTGTNYGYTF	TGCAGCGTCCCCGGGACAGGAACTAACTATGGCTACACCTTC
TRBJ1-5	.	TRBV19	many	CASSILLAGSQPQHF	TGTGCCAGTAGTATTCTGCTAGCAGGGAGTCAGCCCCAGCATTTT
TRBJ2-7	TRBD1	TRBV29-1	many	CSVGGQATYEQYF	TGCAGCGTTGGGGGACAGGCCACCTACGAGCAGTACTTC
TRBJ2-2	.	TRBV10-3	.	CAISEGTGELFF	TGTGCCATCAGTGAGGGGACCGGGGAGCTGTTTTTT
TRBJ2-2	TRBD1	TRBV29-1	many	CSVVTGGSGELFF	TGCAGCGTGGTAACAGGGGGATCCGGGGAGCTGTTTTTT
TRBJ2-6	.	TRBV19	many	CASSIALAGAGANVLTF	TGTGCCAGTAGTATAGCGCTGGCAGGGGCTGGGGCCAACGTCCTGACTTTC
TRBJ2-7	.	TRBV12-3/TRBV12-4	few	CASSRTLQDRSYEQYF	TGTGCCAGCAGCCGAACCCTACAGGACCGCTCCTACGAGCAGTACTTC
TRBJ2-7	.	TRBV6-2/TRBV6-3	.	CASSFGGLGTGQYF	TGTGCCAGCAGTTTCGGGGGACTGGGTACGGGGCAGTACTTC
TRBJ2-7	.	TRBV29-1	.	CSVESRKYEQYF	TGCAGCGTTGAATCGCGAAAATACGAGCAGTACTTC
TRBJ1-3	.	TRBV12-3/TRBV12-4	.	CASMTGATAGNTIYF	TGTGCCAGCATGACTGGAGCCACCGCTGGAAACACCATATATTTT
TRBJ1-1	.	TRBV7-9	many	CTSSISWGGVGTEAFF	TGTACCAGCAGCATCAGCTGGGGAGGGGTAGGGACTGAAGCTTTCTTT